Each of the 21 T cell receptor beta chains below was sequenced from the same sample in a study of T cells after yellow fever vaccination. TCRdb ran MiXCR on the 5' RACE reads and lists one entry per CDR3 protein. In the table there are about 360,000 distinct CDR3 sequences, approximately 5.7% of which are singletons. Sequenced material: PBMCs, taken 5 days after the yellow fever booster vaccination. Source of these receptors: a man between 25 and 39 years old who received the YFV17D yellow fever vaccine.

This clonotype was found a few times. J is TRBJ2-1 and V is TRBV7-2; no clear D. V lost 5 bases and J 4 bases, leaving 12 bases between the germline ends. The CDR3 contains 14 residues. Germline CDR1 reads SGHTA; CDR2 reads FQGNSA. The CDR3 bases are TGTGCCAGCAGCCTGCGTCCCCGGTACAATGAGCAGTTCTTC. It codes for CASSLRPRYNEQFF.

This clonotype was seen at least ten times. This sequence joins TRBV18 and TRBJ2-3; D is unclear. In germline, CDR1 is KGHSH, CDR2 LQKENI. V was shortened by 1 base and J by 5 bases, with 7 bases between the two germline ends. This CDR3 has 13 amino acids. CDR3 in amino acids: CASSPQNGDTQYF. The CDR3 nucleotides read TGTGCCAGCTCACCACAGAATGGAGATACGCAGTATTTT.

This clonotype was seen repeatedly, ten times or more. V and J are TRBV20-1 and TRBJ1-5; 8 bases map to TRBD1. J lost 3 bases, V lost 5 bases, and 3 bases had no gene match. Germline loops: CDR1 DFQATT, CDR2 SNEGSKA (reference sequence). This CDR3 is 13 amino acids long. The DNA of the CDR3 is TGCAGTGCTCAGGACAGGGACAATCAGCCCCAGCATTTT. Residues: CSAQDRDNQPQHF.

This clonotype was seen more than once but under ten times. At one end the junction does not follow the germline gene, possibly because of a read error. For the CDR3, the DNA is TGTGCCAGCAGCCGCCGGAACCCCGGGGAGCTGTTTTTT. It specifies CASSRRNPGELFF. This rearrangement joins TRBV3-1 to TRBJ2-2; D unresolved. The CDR3 totals 13 residues. Germline V gene sequence: CDR1 LGHDT, CDR2 YNNKEL (reference sequence). Full variable domain (missing parts from reference TRBV3-1 and TRBJ2-2): DTAVSQTPKYLVTQMGNDKSIKCEQNLGHDTMYWYKQDSKKFLKIMFSYNNKELIINETVPNRFSPKSPDKAHLNLHINSLELGDSAVYFCASSRRNPGELFFGEGSRLTVL.

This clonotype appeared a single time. The chain's CDR3 is CSAIRGGKANEKLFF. In DNA form, the CDR3 reads TGCAGTGCTATCAGGGGGGGGAAAGCTAATGAAAAACTGTTTTTT. The V and J genes are TRBV20-1 and TRBJ1-4; TRBD1 aligns across 7 bases. Germline V gives CDR1 DFQATT, CDR2 SNEGSKA (reference sequence). This CDR3 spans 15 amino acids. J was trimmed by 3 bases and V by 4 bases; bases with no gene match: 8.

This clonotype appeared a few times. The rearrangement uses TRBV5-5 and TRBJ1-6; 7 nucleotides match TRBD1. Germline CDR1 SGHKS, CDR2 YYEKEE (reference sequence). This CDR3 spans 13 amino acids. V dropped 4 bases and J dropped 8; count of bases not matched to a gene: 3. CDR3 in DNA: TGTGCCAGCAGCCTCAGGGGGGATTCACCCCTCCACTTT. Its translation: CASSLRGDSPLHF.

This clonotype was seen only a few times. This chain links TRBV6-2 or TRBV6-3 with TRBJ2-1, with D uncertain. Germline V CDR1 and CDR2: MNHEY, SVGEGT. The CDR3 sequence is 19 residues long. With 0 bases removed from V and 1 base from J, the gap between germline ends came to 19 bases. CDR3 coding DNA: TGTGCCAGCAGTTACTCGATGCTCCGGGCCAGGCATTCCTACAATGAGCAGTTCTTC. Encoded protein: CASSYSMLRARHSYNEQFF.

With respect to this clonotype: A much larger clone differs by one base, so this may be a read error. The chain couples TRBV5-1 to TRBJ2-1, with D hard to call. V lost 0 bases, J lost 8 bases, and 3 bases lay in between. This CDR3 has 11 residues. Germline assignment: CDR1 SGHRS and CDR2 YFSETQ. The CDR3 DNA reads TGCGCCAGCAGCTTGGACTATGAGCAGTTCTTC. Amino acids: CASSLDYEQFF.

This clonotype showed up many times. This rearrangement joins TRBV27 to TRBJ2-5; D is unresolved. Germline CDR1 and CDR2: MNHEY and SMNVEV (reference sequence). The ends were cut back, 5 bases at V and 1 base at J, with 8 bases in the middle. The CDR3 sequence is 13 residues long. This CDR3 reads CASSKRTQETQYF. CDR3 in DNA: TGTGCCAGCAGTAAGCGAACCCAAGAGACCCAGTACTTC.

The DNA for the CDR3 is TGTGCCAGCAGCTTATTATCCGGAACAGTCGGACAGCCCCAGCATTTT. Translated, it gives CASSLLSGTVGQPQHF. The chain carries TRBV7-2 and TRBJ1-5, with no clear D. The length of the CDR3 is 16 residues. Germline-derived CDR1 and CDR2 are SGHTA and FQGNSA. Trimming took 2 bases from V and 7 from J, leaving 18 bases between them.

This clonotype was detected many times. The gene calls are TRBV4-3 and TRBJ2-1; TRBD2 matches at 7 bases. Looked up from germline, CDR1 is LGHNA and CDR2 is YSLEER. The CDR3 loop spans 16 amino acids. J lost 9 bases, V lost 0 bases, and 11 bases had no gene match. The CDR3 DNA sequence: TGCGCCAGCAGCCAAGATTTGGCGGGAGTACGTCTTGAGCAGTTCTTC. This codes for CASSQDLAGVRLEQFF.

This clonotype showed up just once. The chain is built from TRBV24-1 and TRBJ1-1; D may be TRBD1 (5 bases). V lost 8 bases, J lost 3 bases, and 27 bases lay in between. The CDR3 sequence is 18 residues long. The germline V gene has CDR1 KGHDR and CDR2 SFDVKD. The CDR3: CATTYGACSAGWHTEAFF. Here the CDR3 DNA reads TGTGCCACCACTTATGGGGCCTGTTCGGCAGGGTGGCACACTGAAGCTTTCTTT.

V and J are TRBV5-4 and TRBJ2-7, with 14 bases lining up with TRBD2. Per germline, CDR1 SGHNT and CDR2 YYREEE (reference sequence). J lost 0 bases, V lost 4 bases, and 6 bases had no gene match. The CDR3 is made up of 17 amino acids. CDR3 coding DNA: TGTGCCAGCAGCACCGGGACTAGCGGGAGTAACTCCTACGAGCAGTACTTC. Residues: CASSTGTSGSNSYEQYF.

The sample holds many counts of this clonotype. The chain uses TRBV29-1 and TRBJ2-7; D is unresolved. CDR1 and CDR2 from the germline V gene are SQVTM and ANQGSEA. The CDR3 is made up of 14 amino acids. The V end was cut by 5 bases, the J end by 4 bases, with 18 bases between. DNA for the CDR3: TGCAGCGTTCTGGACCAGAAAGTCCGGTACGAGCAGTACTTC. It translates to CSVLDQKVRYEQYF.

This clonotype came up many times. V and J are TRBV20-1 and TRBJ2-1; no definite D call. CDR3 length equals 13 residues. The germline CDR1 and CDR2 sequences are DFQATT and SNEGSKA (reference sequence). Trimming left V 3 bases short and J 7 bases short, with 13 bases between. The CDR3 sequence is CSASSSFPNEQFF. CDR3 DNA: TGCAGTGCTAGTTCCTCATTCCCTAATGAGCAGTTCTTC.

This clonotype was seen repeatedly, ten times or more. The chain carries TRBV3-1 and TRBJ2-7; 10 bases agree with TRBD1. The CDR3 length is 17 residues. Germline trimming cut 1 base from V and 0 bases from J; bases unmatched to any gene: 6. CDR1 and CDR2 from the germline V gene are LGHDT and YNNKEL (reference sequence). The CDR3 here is CASSQGQGAASSYEQYF. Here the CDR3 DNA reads TGTGCCAGCAGCCAAGGACAGGGGGCTGCCTCCTCCTACGAGCAGTACTTC.

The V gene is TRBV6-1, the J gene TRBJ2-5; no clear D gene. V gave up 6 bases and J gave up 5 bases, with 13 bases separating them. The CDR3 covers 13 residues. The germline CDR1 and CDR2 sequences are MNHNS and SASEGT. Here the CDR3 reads CASSAGRYETQYF. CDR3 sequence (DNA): TGTGCCAGCAGCGCCGGACGCTACGAGACCCAGTACTTC.

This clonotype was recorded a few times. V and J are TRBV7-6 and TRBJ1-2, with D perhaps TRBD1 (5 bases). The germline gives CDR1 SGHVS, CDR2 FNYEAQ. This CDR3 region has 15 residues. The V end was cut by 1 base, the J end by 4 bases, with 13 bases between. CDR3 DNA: TGTGCCAGCAGCTTAGAGGCACAGGACCCCTATGGCTACACCTTC. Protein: CASSLEAQDPYGYTF.

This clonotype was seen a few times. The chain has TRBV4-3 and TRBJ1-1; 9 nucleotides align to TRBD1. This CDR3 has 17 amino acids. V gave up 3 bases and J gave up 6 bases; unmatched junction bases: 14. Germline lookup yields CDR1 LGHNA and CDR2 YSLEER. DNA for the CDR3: TGCGCCAGCAGCCAGGTCCACCGACAGGGGGTAAGTTCTGAAGCTTTCTTT. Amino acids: CASSQVHRQGVSSEAFF.

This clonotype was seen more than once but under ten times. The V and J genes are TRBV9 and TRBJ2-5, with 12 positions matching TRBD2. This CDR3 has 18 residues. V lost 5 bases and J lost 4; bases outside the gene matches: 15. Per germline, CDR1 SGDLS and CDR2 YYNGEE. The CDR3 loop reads CASSSTLRTSGILETQYF. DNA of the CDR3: TGTGCCAGCAGTTCTACTCTCCGGACTAGCGGGATTTTAGAGACCCAGTACTTC.

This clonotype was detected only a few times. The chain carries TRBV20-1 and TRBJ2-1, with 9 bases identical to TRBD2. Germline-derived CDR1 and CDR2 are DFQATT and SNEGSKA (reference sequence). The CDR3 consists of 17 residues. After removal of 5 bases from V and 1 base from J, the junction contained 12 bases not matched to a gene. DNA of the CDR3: TGCAGTGCTCCTGCCGCAAGCGGGGGGACTTCCTACAATGAGCAGTTCTTC. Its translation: CSAPAASGGTSYNEQFF.